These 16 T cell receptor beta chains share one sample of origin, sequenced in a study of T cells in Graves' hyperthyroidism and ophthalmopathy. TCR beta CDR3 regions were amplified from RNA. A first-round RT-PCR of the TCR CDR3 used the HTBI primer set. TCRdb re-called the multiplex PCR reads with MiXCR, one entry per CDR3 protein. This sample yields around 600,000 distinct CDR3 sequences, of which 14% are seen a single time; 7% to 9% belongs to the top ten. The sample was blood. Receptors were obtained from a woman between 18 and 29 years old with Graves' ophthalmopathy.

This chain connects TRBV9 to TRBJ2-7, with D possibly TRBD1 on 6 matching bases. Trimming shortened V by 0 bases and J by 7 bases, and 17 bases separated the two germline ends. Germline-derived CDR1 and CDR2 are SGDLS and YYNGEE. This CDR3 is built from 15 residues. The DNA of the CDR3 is TGTGCCAGCAGCGTAGCGGGACACTATATCGATGAGCAGTACTTC. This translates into CASSVAGHYIDEQYF.

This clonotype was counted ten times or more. The CDR3 region has the DNA TGTGCCAGCAGTTCAGAAGAGACCCAGTACTTC. Its protein product is CASSSEETQYF. J is TRBJ2-5 and V is TRBV7-2; no definite D call. The V gene lost 6 bases and the J gene lost 3 bases, with 5 bases spanning the gap. This CDR3 contains 11 residues. CDR1 and CDR2 (germline): SGHTA, FQGNSA.

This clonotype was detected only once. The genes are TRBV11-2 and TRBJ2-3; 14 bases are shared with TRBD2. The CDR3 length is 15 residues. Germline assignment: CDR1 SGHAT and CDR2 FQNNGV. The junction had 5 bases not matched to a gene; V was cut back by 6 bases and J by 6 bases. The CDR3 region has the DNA TGTGCCAGCAGGGGGGGGACTAGCGGGAGTGATACGCAGTATTTT. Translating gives CASRGGTSGSDTQYF.

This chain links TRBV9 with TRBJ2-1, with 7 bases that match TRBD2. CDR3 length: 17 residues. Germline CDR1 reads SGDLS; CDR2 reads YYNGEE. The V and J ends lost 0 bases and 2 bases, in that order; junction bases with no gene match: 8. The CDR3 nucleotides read TGTGCCAGCAGCGTAGGCGGGCGGGAGTTGACCTACAATGAGCAGTTCTTC. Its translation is CASSVGGRELTYNEQFF. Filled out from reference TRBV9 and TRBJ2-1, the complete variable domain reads DSGVTQTPKHLITATGQRVTLRCSPRSGDLSVYWYQQSLDQGLQFLIQYYNGEERAKGNILERFSAQQFPDLHSELNLSSLELGDSALYFCASSVGGRELTYNEQFFGPGTRLTVL.

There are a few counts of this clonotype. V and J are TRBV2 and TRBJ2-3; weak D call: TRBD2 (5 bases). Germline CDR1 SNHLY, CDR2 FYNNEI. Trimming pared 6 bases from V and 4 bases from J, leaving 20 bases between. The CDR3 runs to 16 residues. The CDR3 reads CASSPGVAGDSDTQYF. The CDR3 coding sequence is TGTGCCAGCAGCCCCGGGGTAGCCGGAGATTCAGATACGCAGTATTTT.

The CDR3 sequence is CASAGALGGNEQFF. In DNA, the CDR3 is TGTGCCAGTGCGGGGGCACTAGGGGGCAATGAGCAGTTCTTC. V is TRBV9 and J is TRBJ2-1, with a tentative D call TRBD2 (7 bases). This CDR3 has 14 amino acids. Germline CDR1 reads SGDLS; CDR2 reads YYNGEE. The ends were cut back, 8 bases at V and 6 bases at J, with 18 bases in the middle. The full variable domain, in which reference TRBV9 and TRBJ2-1 provide the parts outside the CDR3, is DSGVTQTPKHLITATGQRVTLRCSPRSGDLSVYWYQQSLDQGLQFLIQYYNGEERAKGNILERFSAQQFPDLHSELNLSSLELGDSALYFCASAGALGGNEQFFGPGTRLTVL.

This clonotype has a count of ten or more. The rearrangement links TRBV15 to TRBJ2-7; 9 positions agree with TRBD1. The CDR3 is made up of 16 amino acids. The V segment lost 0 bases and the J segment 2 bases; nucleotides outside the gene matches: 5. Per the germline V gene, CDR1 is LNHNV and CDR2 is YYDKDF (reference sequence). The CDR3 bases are TGTGCCACCAGCAGAGATCTCGGGACAGGGACCTACGAGCAGTACTTC. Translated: CATSRDLGTGTYEQYF.

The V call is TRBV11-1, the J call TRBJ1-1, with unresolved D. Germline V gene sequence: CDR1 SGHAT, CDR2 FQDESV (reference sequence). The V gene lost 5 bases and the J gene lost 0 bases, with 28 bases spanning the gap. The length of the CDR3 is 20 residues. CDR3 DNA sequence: TGTGCCAGCAGCCCTTACCCCCGGACGGCCGAATTATCCATGAACACTGAAGCTTTCTTT. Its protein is CASSPYPRTAELSMNTEAFF.

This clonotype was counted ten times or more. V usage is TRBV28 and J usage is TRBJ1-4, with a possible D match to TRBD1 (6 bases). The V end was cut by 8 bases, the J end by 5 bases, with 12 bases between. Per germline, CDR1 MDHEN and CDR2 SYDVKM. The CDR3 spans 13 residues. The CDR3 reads CASRTAQNEKLFF. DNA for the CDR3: TGTGCCAGCCGGACAGCCCAGAATGAAAAACTGTTTTTT. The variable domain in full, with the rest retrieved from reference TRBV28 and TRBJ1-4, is DVKVTQSSRYLVKRTGEKVFLECVQDMDHENMFWYRQDPGLGLRLIYFSYDVKMKEKGDIPEGYSVSREKKERFSLILESASTNQTSMYLCASRTAQNEKLFFGSGTQLSVL.

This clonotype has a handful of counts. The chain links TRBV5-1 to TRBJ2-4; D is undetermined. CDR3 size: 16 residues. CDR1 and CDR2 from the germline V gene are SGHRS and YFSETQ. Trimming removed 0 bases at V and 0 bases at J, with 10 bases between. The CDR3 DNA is TGCGCCAGCAGCTTGGCCGCGCGCCTAGCCAAAAACATTCAGTACTTC. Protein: CASSLAARLAKNIQYF.

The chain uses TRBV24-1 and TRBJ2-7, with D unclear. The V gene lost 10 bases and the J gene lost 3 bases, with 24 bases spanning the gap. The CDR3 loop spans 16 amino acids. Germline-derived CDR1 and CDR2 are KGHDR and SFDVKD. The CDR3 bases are TGTGCCACAGTCTTCGTTGGAGCAGCAGCTGACTACGAGCAGTACTTC. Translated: CATVFVGAAADYEQYF.

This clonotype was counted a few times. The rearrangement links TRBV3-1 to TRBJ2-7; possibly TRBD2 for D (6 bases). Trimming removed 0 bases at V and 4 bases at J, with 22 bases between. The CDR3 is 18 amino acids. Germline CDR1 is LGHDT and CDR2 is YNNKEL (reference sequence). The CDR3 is CASSQDPLTGEGSYEQYF. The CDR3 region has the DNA TGTGCCAGCAGCCAAGATCCTTTAACGGGAGAGGGTTCGTACGAGCAGTACTTC.

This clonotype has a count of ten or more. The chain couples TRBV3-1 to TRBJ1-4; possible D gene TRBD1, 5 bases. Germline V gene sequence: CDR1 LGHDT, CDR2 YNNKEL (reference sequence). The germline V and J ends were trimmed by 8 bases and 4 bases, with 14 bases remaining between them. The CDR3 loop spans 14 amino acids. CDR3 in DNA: TGTGCCAGCGCACCCGACAGAAGTAATGAAAAACTGTTTTTT. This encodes CASAPDRSNEKLFF.

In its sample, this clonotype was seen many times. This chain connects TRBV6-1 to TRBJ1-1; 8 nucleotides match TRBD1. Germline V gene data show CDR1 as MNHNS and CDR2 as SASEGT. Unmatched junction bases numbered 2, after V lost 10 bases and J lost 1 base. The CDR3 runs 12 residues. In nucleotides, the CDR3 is TGTGCCACCACAGGGGGGAACACTGAAGCTTTCTTT. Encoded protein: CATTGGNTEAFF.

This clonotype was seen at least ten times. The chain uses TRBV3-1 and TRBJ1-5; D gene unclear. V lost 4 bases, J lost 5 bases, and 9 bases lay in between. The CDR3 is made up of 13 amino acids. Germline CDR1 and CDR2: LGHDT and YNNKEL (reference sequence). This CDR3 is CASSPRRDQPQHF. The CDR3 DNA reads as TGTGCCAGCAGCCCCCGCAGAGATCAGCCCCAGCATTTT.

DNA of the CDR3: TGCAGTGCTACGGGGGCTCATTCCTACGAGCAGTACTTC. This gives the protein CSATGAHSYEQYF. The chain links TRBV20-1 to TRBJ2-7; D possibly matches TRBD1 or TRBD2 (6 bases each). CDR3 length: 13 residues. CDR1 is DFQATT and CDR2 is SNEGSKA in the germline V gene (reference sequence). Trimming took off 4 bases at V and 1 base at J, with 11 bases between the two ends.